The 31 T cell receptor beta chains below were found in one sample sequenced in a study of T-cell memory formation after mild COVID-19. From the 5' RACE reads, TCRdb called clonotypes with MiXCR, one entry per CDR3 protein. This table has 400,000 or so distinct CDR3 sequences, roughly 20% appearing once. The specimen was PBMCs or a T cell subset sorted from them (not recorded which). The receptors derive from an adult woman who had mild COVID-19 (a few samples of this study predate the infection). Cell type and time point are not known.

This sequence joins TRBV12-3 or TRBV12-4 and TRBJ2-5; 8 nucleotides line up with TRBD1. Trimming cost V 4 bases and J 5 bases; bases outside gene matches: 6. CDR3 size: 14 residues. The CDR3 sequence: CASSSGQGVETQYF. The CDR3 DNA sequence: TGTGCCAGCAGTTCCGGACAGGGTGTGGAGACCCAGTACTTC.

The CDR3 bases are TGTGCCAGCAGTTTTGCAGCAGGGAGTCTAGGTTACAATGAGCAGTTCTTC. This translates into CASSFAAGSLGYNEQFF. The rearrangement links TRBV12-3 or TRBV12-4 to TRBJ2-1, with D possibly called TRBD1 or TRBD2 (5 bases each). The CDR3 spans 17 residues. V was trimmed by 3 bases and J by 4 bases, leaving 19 bases between them.

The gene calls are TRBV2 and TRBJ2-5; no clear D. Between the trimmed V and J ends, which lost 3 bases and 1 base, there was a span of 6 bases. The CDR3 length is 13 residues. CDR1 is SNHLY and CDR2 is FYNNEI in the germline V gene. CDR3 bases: TGTGCCAGCAGTGAGGTATTCCAAGAGACCCAGTACTTC. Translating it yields CASSEVFQETQYF.

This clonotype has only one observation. The CDR3, as DNA: TGTGCCAGCAGCCCCTCGGGACTAGCGGGAGCCCCCGGCGTTGAGTACTTC. This sequence encodes CASSPSGLAGAPGVEYF. The rearrangement joins TRBV7-2 to TRBJ2-7; 14 bases align to TRBD2. The CDR3 runs 17 residues. In germline, CDR1 is SGHTA, CDR2 FQGNSA. The V gene end was trimmed by 5 bases and the J gene end by 11 bases; junction bases not matched to a gene: 17.

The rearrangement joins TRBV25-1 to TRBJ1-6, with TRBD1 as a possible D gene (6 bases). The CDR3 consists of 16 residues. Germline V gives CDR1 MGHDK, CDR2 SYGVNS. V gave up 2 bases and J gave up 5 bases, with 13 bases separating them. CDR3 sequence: CASSENRDPNNSPLHF. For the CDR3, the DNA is TGTGCCAGCAGTGAAAACAGGGACCCTAATAATTCACCCCTCCACTTT.

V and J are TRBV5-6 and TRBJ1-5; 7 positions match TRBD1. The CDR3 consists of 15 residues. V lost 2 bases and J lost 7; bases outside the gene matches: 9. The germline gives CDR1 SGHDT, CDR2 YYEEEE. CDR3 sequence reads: CASSLEGALAQPQHF. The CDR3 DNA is TGTGCCAGCAGCTTAGAGGGGGCATTGGCACAGCCCCAGCATTTT.

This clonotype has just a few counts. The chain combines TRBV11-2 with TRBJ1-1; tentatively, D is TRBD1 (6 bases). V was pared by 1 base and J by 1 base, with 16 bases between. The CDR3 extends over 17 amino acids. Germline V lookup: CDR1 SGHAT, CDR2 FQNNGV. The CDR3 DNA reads TGTGCCAGCAGCTTAGGGGAAGGGGGTGGTCGGAACACTGAAGCTTTCTTT. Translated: CASSLGEGGGRNTEAFF.

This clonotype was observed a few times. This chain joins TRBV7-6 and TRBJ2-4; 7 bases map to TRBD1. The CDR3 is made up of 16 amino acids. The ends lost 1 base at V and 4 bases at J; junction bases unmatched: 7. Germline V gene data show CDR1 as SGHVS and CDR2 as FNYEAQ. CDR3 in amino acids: CASSLGSETGKNIQYF. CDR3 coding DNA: TGTGCCAGCAGCTTAGGCTCCGAGACAGGGAAAAACATTCAGTACTTC.

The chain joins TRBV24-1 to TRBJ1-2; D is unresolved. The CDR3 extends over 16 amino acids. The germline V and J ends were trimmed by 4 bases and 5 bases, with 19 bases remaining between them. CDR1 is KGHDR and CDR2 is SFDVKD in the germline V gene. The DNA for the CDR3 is TGTGCCACCAGTGACCCCGGGCGGGAAGGGCCGTATGGCTACACCTTC. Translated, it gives CATSDPGREGPYGYTF.

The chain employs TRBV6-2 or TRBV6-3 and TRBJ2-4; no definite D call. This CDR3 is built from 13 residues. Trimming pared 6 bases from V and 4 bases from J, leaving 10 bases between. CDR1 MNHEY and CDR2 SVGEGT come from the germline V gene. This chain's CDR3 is CASSSKLKNIQYF. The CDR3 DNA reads TGTGCCAGCAGCTCTAAATTGAAAAACATTCAGTACTTC.

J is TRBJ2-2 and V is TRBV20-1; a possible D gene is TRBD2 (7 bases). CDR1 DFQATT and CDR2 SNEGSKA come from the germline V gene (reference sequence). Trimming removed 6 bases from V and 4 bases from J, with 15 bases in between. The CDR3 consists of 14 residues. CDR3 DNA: TGCAGTGCCCGAAAGGGGGGGGGCACCGGGGAGCTGTTTTTT. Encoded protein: CSARKGGGTGELFF.

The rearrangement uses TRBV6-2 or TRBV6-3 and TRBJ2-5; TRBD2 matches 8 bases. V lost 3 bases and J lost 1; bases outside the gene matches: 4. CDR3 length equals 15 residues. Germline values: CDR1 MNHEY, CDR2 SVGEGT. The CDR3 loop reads CASSYLRGGQETQYF. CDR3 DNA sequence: TGTGCCAGCAGTTATCTCCGGGGGGGCCAAGAGACCCAGTACTTC.

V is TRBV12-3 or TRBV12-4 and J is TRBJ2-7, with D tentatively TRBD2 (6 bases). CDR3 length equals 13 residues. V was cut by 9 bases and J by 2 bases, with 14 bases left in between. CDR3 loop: CASKKGGAYEQYF. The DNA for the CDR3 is TGTGCCAGTAAGAAGGGAGGCGCCTACGAGCAGTACTTC.

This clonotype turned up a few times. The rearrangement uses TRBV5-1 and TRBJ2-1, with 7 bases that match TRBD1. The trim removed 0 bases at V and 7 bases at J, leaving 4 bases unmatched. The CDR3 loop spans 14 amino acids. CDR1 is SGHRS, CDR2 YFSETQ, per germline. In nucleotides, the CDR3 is TGCGCCAGCAGCTTGGACAGGGGCCGAAATGAGCAGTTCTTC. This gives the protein CASSLDRGRNEQFF. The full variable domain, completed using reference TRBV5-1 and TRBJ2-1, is KAGVTQTPRYLIKTRGQQVTLSCSPISGHRSVSWYQQTPGQGLQFLFEYFSETQRNKGNFPGRFSGRQFSNSRSEMNVSTLELGDSALYLCASSLDRGRNEQFFGPGTRLTVL.

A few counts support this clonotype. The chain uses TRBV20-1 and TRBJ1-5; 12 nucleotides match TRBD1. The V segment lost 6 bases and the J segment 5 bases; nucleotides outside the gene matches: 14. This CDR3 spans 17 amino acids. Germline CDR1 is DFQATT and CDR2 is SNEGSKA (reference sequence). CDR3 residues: CSAPSRGQGASHQPQHF. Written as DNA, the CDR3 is TGCAGTGCCCCATCGAGGGGACAGGGGGCATCCCATCAGCCCCAGCATTTT.

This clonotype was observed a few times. The CDR3 sequence: CASSLTAPNYGYTF. CDR3 DNA: TGTGCCAGCAGCTTGACAGCCCCTAACTATGGCTACACCTTC. This chain links TRBV7-9 with TRBJ1-2; tentatively, D is TRBD1 (5 bases). Germline lookup yields CDR1 SEHNR and CDR2 FQNEAQ (reference sequence). V shed 3 bases and J shed 0 bases, with 8 bases lying between them. This CDR3 has 14 amino acids.

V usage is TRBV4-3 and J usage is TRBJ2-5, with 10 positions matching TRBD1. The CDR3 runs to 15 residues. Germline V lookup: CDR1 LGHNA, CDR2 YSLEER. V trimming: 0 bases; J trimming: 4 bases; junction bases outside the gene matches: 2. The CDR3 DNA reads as TGCGCCAGCAGCCAAGATGGACAGGGGGGAGAGACCCAGTACTTC. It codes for CASSQDGQGGETQYF.

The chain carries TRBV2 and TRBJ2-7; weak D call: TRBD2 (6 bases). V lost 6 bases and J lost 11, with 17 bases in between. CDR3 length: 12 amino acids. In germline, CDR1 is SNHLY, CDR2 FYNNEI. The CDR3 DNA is TGTGCCAGCAGACTCGACGACGGGGGAGAGTACTTC. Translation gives CASRLDDGGEYF.

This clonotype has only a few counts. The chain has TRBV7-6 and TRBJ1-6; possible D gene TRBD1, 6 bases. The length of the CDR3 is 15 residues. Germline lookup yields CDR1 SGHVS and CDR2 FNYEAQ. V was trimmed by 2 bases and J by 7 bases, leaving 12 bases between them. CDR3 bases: TGTGCCAGCAGCTTATGGGACATTGGGAATTCACCCCTCCACTTT. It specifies CASSLWDIGNSPLHF.

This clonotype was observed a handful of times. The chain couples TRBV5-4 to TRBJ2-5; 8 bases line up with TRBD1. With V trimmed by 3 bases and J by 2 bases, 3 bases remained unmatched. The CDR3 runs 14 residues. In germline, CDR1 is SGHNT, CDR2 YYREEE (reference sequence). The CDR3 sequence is CASSSGQVQETQYF. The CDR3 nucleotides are TGTGCCAGCAGCTCGGGACAGGTACAAGAGACCCAGTACTTC. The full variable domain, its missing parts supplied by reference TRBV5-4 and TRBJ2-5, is ETGVTQSPTHLIKTRGQQVTLRCSSQSGHNTVSWYQQALGQGPQFIFQYYREEENGRGNFPPRFSGLQFPNYSSELNVNALELDDSALYLCASSSGQVQETQYFGPGTRLLVL.

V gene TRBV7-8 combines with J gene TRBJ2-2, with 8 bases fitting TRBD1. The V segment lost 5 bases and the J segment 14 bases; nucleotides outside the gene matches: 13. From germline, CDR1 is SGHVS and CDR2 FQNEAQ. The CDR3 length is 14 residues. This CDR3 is CASSPGTDRDELFF. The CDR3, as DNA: TGTGCCAGCAGCCCAGGGACGGACAGGGACGAACTGTTTTTT. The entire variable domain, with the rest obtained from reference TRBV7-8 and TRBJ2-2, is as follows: GAGVSQSPRYKVAKRGQDVALRCDPISGHVSLFWYQQALGQGPEFLTYFQNEAQLDKSGLPSDRFFAERPEGSVSTLKIQRTQQEDSAVYLCASSPGTDRDELFFGEGSRLTVL.

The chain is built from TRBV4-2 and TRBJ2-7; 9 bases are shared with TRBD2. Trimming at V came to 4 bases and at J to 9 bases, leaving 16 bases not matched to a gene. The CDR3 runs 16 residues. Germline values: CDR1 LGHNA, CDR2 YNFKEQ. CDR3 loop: CASSRAPGTSLYGQYF. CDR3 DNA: TGTGCCAGCAGCCGCGCCCCCGGGACTAGCTTGTATGGGCAGTACTTC.

The CDR3 loop is CSARDPQQSSYNEQFF. The CDR3 DNA is TGCAGTGCTAGGGACCCCCAGCAGAGCTCCTACAATGAGCAGTTCTTC. The chain employs TRBV20-1 and TRBJ2-1; D is uncertain. The CDR3 sequence is 16 residues long. Trimming took off 3 bases at V and 0 bases at J, with 15 bases between the two ends. Germline V gene sequence: CDR1 DFQATT, CDR2 SNEGSKA (reference sequence).

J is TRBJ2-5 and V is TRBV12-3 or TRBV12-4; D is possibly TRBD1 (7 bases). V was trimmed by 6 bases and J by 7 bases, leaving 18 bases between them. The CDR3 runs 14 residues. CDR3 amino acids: CASSQGGEWGTQYF. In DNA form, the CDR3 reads TGTGCCAGCAGCCAGGGGGGCGAGTGGGGGACCCAGTACTTC.

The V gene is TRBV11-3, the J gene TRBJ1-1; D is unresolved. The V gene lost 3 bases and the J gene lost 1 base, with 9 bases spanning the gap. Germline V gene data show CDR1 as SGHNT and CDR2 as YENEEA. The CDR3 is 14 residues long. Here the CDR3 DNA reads TGTGCCAGCAGCTTGGTCGGACCGAACACTGAAGCTTTCTTT. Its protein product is CASSLVGPNTEAFF.

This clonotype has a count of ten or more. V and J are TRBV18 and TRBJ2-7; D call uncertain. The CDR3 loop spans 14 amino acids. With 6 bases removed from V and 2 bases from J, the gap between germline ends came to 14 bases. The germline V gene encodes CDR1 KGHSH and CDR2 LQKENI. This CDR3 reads CASSDLAQAYEQYF. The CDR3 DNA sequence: TGTGCCAGCTCCGACCTGGCCCAGGCCTACGAGCAGTACTTC.

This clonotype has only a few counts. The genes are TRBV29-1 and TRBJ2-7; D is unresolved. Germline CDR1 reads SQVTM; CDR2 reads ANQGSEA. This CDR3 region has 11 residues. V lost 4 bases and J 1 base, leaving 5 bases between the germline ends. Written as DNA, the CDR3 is TGCAGCGTTGTGGGGTCCTACGAGCAGTACTTC. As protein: CSVVGSYEQYF.

CDR3 nucleotides: TGTGCCAGCAGCTTCGACAGCTCTGGAAACACCATATATTTT. Translated, it gives CASSFDSSGNTIYF. The J gene is TRBJ1-3, the V gene TRBV7-3, with D tentatively TRBD1 (5 bases). There are 14 residues in the CDR3. V was trimmed by 3 bases and J by 0 bases, leaving 6 bases between them. Germline V gene sequence: CDR1 SGHTA, CDR2 FQGTGA. Supplemented by reference TRBV7-3 and TRBJ1-3, the full variable domain reads GAGVSQTPSNKVTEKGKYVELRCDPISGHTALYWYRQSLGQGPEFLIYFQGTGAADDSGLPNDRFFAVRPEGSVSTLKIQRTERGDSAVYLCASSFDSSGNTIYFGEGSWLTVV.

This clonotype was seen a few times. The CDR3 sequence is CASSLLAEDTQYF. CDR3 in DNA: TGTGCCAGCAGCTTACTCGCTGAAGATACGCAGTATTTT. The genes are TRBV7-2 and TRBJ2-3; D is uncertain. Germline V gene data show CDR1 as SGHTA and CDR2 as FQGNSA. This CDR3 spans 13 amino acids. V was clipped by 2 bases and J by 5 bases, with 8 bases between them.

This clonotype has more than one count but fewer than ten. The CDR3 is CASSQDGLYEQYF. The CDR3 DNA is TGTGCCAGCAGCCAAGACGGGCTCTACGAGCAGTACTTC. The chain combines TRBV3-1 with TRBJ2-7; D not certain. The germline gives CDR1 LGHDT, CDR2 YNNKEL (reference sequence). This CDR3 comprises 13 residues. Trimming removed 0 bases from V and 3 bases from J, with 6 bases in between.

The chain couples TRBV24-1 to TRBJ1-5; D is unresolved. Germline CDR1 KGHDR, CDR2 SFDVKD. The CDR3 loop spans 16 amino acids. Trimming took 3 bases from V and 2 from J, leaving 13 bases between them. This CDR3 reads CATSDQRGIGNQPQHF. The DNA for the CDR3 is TGTGCCACCAGTGATCAACGTGGGATCGGCAATCAGCCCCAGCATTTT.